These 22 T cell receptor beta chains share one sample of origin, sequenced in a study of T cells in localized non-small cell lung cancer (dated by TCRdb to 2018 to 2020). The library was produced with the immunoSEQ multiplex PCR assay. TCRdb's version of the immuneACCESS table is confined to in-frame rearrangements and falls short of the full clone set. An unresolved V gene accounts for under half of the shortfall where checked; the remainder is of unknown origin. For this sample there are about 78,000 clones; 80% to 90% appear just once. Under 3.5% of the sample comes from the top ten. The sample consisted of peripheral blood, taken before any cancer treatment. These receptors were taken from a man aged 35-75 years with stage I lung adenocarcinoma.

This clone came up once. The chain links TRBV19 to TRBJ2-5; D ambiguous. Germline CDR1 and CDR2: LNHDA and SQIVND (reference sequence). V shed 0 bases and J shed 0 bases, with 5 bases lying between them. The CDR3 has 14 amino acids. CDR3 bases: TGTGCCAGTAGTATAGAAAACAACCAAGAGACCCAGTACTTC. It encodes CASSIENNQETQYF.

The chain links TRBV7-9 to TRBJ2-1; unclear D gene. Germline-derived CDR1 and CDR2 are SEHNR and FQNEAQ (reference sequence). Trimming removed 1 base at V and 7 bases at J, with 8 bases between. This CDR3 has 13 residues. The CDR3 region has the DNA TGTGCCAGCAGCTTAGGTTATGCTAATGAGCAGTTCTTC. Translating gives CASSLGYANEQFF.

This clone was counted only a few times. The CDR3 reads CASTESSIRYFSTEAFF. DNA for the CDR3: TGTGCCAGCACCGAATCATCGATCAGGTACTTTTCCACTGAAGCTTTCTTT. The chain uses TRBV13 and TRBJ1-1, with unresolved D. Germline V gene sequence: CDR1 PRHDT, CDR2 FYEKMQ (reference sequence). V lost 7 bases to trimming and J lost 4 bases, with 25 bases between them. The length of the CDR3 is 17 residues. Drawing the rest from reference TRBV13 and TRBJ1-1, the complete variable domain is AAGVIQSPRHLIKEKRETATLKCYPIPRHDTVYWYQQGPGQDPQFLISFYEKMQSDKGSIPDRFSAQQFSDYHSELNMSSLELGDSALYFCASTESSIRYFSTEAFFGQGTRLTVV.

The chain joins TRBV18 to TRBJ2-1, with D hard to call. The CDR3 runs 13 residues. Germline CDR1 reads KGHSH; CDR2 reads LQKENI. V lost 5 bases and J lost 5, with 10 bases in between. As DNA, the CDR3 is TGTGCCAGCTCATACGACCGGAACAATGAGCAGTTCTTC. It codes for CASSYDRNNEQFF.

The J gene is TRBJ2-2, the V gene TRBV5-4; tentative D call: TRBD1 (5 bases). Germline V CDR1 and CDR2: SGHNT, YYREEE (reference sequence). The CDR3 covers 14 residues. Deletions cut 3 bases from V and 6 bases from J, with 12 bases between. The CDR3 region has the DNA TGTGCCAGCAGCTCACTCCAGGGTCCCGGGGAGCTGTTTTTT. It codes for CASSSLQGPGELFF.

The gene calls are TRBV16 and TRBJ1-2, with 8 bases identical to TRBD1. Germline V CDR1 and CDR2: KGHSY, FQNENV. This CDR3 has 12 amino acids. The trim removed 4 bases at V and 10 bases at J, leaving 5 bases unmatched. CDR3 sequence (DNA): TGTGCCAGCAGCCTCCCCAGGGGGCCCTACACCTTC. It specifies CASSLPRGPYTF.

The chain has TRBV5-4 and TRBJ1-4; 9 bases fit TRBD1. V shed 4 bases and J 9 bases; nucleotides not matched to a gene: 10. Looked up from germline, CDR1 is SGHNT and CDR2 is YYREEE (reference sequence). This CDR3 contains 15 residues. CDR3 in amino acids: CASSPGGQGDQKLFF. For the CDR3, the DNA is TGTGCCAGCAGCCCTGGGGGACAGGGAGACCAAAAACTGTTTTTT.

The chain carries TRBV5-6 and TRBJ2-7; TRBD1 might be the D (6 bases). Trimming shortened V by 2 bases and J by 3 bases, and 9 bases separated the two germline ends. In germline, CDR1 is SGHDT, CDR2 YYEEEE. The CDR3 length is 13 residues. DNA of the CDR3: TGTGCCAGCAGCTTCTGGGGGCTCTACGAGCAGTACTTC. This sequence encodes CASSFWGLYEQYF.

The chain recombines TRBV4-1 with TRBJ2-3; possibly TRBD2 for D (7 bases). Germline-derived CDR1 and CDR2 are MGHRA and YSYEKL. The CDR3 is made up of 21 amino acids. V lost 4 bases, J lost 0 bases, and 29 bases lay in between. In DNA form, the CDR3 reads TGCGCCAGCAGCCCGTTCACCTTAGGGGGTTCTAGCGGTGGGAGCACAGATACGCAGTATTTT. Encoded protein: CASSPFTLGGSSGGSTDTQYF.

This chain links TRBV30 with TRBJ2-3; 10 positions agree with TRBD2. CDR1 and CDR2 from the germline V gene are GTSNPN and SVGIG (reference sequence). The CDR3 runs to 16 residues. Losses at the gene ends were 0 bases for V and 2 bases for J; bases not matched to a gene: 5. The CDR3 coding sequence is TGTGCCTGGAGTGTGGGGAGCGGGGGGGCCACAGATACGCAGTATTTT. It is translated as CAWSVGSGGATDTQYF.

The CDR3 loop reads CASSWTSGRKETQYF. The DNA for the CDR3 is TGTGCCAGCAGTTGGACTAGCGGGAGAAAAGAGACCCAGTACTTC. This chain joins TRBV28 and TRBJ2-5; 13 bases align to TRBD2. The CDR3 has 15 amino acids. The V and J ends lost 4 bases and 3 bases, in that order; junction bases with no gene match: 2. The germline gives CDR1 MDHEN, CDR2 SYDVKM.

This clone is labeled medium-sized. The CDR3 loop reads CASSYQAEAFF. CDR3 sequence (DNA): TGTGCCAGCAGCTATCAGGCTGAAGCTTTCTTT. The genes are TRBV7-9 and TRBJ1-1; D remains unclear. This CDR3 has 11 amino acids. Germline V gene sequence: CDR1 SEHNR, CDR2 FQNEAQ (reference sequence). V was pared by 4 bases and J by 6 bases, with 6 bases between.

The rearrangement uses TRBV6-6 and TRBJ1-2, with 10 positions matching TRBD1. CDR1 is MNHNY, CDR2 SVGAGI, per germline (reference sequence). The J segment lost 6 bases and the V segment lost 2 bases, leaving 6 bases of the junction unmatched. CDR3 length: 15 residues. This chain's CDR3 is CASSYRDRGANGYTF. The CDR3 DNA is TGTGCCAGCAGTTACCGGGACAGGGGTGCTAATGGCTACACCTTC.

This sequence joins TRBV19 and TRBJ2-6; no reliable D call. CDR1 is LNHDA and CDR2 is SQIVND in the germline V gene (reference sequence). This CDR3 is built from 16 residues. Trimming took 5 bases from V and 0 from J, leaving 11 bases between them. In nucleotides, the CDR3 is TGTGCCAGTAGTTGGGGTCCGAGCTCTGGGGCCAACGTCCTGACTTTC. Amino acid sequence: CASSWGPSSGANVLTF.

The chain links TRBV10-3 to TRBJ2-3; D gene unclear. CDR3 length equals 12 residues. The V gene lost 2 bases and the J gene lost 2 bases, with 2 bases spanning the gap. Germline CDR1 ENHRY, CDR2 SYGVKD. The CDR3 sequence is CAISETTDTQYF. The CDR3 DNA reads TGTGCCATCAGTGAGACCACAGATACGCAGTATTTT.

The chain links TRBV18 to TRBJ1-2; 9 positions match TRBD1. Germline-derived CDR1 and CDR2 are KGHSH and LQKENI. This CDR3 has 13 amino acids. The V gene end was trimmed by 1 base and the J gene end by 8 bases; junction bases not matched to a gene: 2. The CDR3 region has the DNA TGTGCCAGCTCACCACGGGACAGGGTAGGCTACACCTTC. Translating gives CASSPRDRVGYTF.

The rearrangement uses TRBV4-3 and TRBJ1-3; D is perhaps TRBD1 (6 bases). Germline CDR1 reads LGHNA; CDR2 reads YSLEER. The CDR3 extends over 14 amino acids. With 0 bases removed from V and 8 bases from J, the gap between germline ends came to 11 bases. CDR3 region: CASSQDPGAYTIYF. CDR3 sequence (DNA): TGCGCCAGCAGCCAAGATCCAGGGGCGTACACCATATATTTT.

This clone was found once. The chain links TRBV6-5 to TRBJ1-2, with TRBD1 matching 9 bases. Germline lookup yields CDR1 MNHEY and CDR2 SVGAGI. The CDR3 has 14 amino acids. The J segment lost 4 bases and the V segment lost 5 bases, leaving 5 bases of the junction unmatched. For the CDR3, the DNA is TGTGCCAGCAGTCGACAGGGGGGCTTCTATGGCTACACCTTC. Its translation: CASSRQGGFYGYTF.

The CDR3 DNA follows: TGTGCCAGCAGCAGGGGACGGGAGCTTGAAAAACTGTTTTTT. This encodes CASSRGRELEKLFF. The J gene is TRBJ1-4, the V gene TRBV5-4, with D possibly matching TRBD1 (5 bases). CDR1 and CDR2 (germline): SGHNT, YYREEE (reference sequence). V gave up 4 bases and J gave up 7 bases, with 14 bases separating them. This CDR3 has 14 residues.

The chain employs TRBV4-1 and TRBJ1-5, with D tentatively TRBD1 (5 bases). The CDR3 is 16 amino acids. V was shortened by 0 bases and J by 3 bases, with 12 bases between the two germline ends. Germline V CDR1 and CDR2: MGHRA, YSYEKL. This chain's CDR3 is CASSQDLTAFNQPQHF. The CDR3 bases are TGCGCCAGCAGCCAAGATCTGACAGCCTTCAATCAGCCCCAGCATTTT.

The chain recombines TRBV7-2 with TRBJ2-3; 13 bases map to TRBD2. CDR3 size: 16 residues. The ends lost 5 bases at V and 0 bases at J; junction bases unmatched: 2. Germline V gene lookup returns CDR1 SGHTA and CDR2 FQGNSA. The CDR3 loop is CASSQGLAGSTDTQYF. CDR3 DNA sequence: TGTGCCAGCAGCCAGGGACTAGCGGGAAGCACAGATACGCAGTATTTT.

This chain links TRBV5-1 with TRBJ2-5; 8 nucleotides align to TRBD1. The trim removed 4 bases at V and 3 bases at J, leaving 8 bases unmatched. The length of the CDR3 is 15 residues. Germline V gives CDR1 SGHRS, CDR2 YFSETQ. This chain's CDR3 is CASSPQTGAKETQYF. CDR3 in DNA: TGCGCCAGCAGCCCCCAGACAGGGGCGAAAGAGACCCAGTACTTC.